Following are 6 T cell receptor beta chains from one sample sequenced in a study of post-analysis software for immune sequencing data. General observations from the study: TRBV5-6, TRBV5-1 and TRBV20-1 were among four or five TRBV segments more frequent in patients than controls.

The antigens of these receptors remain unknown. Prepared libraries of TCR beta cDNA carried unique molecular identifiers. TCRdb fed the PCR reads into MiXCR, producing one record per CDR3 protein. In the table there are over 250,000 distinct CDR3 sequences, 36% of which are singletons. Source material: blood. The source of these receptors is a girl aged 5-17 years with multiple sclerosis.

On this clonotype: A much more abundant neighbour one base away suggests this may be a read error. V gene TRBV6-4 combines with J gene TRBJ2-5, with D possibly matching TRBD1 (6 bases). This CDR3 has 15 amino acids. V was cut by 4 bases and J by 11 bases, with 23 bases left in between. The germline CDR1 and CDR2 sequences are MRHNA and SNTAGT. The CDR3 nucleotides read TGTGCCAGCAGTGCAGGGGAGAGGGATTACAATGAGCAGTACTTC. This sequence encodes CASSAGERDYNEQYF.

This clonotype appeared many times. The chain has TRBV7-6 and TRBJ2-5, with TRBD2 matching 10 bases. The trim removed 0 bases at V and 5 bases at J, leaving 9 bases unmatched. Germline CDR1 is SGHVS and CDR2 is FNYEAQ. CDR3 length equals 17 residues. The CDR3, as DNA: TGTGCCAGCAGCTTAGCTCCCCGGCTAGCGGGAGACGAGACCCAGTACTTC. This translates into CASSLAPRLAGDETQYF.

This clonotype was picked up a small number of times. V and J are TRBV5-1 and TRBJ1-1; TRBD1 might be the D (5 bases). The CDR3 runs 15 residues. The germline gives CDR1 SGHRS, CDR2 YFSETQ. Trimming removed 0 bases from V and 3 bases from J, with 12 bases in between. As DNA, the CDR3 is TGCGCCAGCAGCTTGGTAATCTGGGGGGACACTGAAGCTTTCTTT. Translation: CASSLVIWGDTEAFF.

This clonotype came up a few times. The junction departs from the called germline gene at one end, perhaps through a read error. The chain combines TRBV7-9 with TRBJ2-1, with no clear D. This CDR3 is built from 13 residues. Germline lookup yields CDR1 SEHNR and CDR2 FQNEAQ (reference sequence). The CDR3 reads CSSRPGGLSEQFF. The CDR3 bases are TGTTCCAGCAGACCGGGTGGGCTGAGTGAGCAGTTCTTC.

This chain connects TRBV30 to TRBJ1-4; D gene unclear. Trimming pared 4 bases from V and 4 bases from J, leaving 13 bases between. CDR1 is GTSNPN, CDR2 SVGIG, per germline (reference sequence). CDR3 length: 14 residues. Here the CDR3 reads CAWTPDGNNEKLFF. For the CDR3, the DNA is TGTGCCTGGACGCCGGACGGAAATAATGAAAAACTGTTTTTT.

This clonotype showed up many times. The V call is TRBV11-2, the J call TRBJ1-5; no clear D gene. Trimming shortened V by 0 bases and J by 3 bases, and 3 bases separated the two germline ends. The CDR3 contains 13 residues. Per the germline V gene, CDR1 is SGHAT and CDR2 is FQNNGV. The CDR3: CASSLEHNQPQHF. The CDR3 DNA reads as TGTGCCAGCAGCTTAGAACACAATCAGCCCCAGCATTTT.